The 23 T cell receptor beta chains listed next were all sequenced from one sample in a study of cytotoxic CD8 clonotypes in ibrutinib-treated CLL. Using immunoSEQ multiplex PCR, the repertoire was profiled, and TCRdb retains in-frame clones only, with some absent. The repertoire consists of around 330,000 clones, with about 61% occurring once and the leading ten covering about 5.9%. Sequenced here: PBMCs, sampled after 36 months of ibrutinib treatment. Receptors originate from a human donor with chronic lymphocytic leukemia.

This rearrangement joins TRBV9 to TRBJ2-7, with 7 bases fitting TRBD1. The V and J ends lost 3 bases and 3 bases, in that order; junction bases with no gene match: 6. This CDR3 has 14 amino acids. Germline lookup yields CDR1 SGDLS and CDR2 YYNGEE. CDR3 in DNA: TGTGCCAGCAGCGCCCGATCAGGGGGCTACGAGCAGTACTTC. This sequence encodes CASSARSGGYEQYF.

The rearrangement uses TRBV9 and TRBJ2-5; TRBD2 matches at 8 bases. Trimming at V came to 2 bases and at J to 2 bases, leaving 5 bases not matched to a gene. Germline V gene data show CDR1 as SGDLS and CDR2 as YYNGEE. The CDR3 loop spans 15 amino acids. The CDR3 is CASSVTGGRQETQYF. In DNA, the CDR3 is TGTGCCAGCAGCGTCACGGGAGGGAGGCAAGAGACCCAGTACTTC.

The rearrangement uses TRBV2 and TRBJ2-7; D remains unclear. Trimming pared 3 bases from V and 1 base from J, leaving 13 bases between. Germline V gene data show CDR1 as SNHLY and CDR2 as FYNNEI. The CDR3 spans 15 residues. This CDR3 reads CASSDGGSQSYEQYF. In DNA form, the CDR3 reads TGTGCCAGCAGTGATGGTGGGTCTCAGTCCTACGAGCAGTACTTC.

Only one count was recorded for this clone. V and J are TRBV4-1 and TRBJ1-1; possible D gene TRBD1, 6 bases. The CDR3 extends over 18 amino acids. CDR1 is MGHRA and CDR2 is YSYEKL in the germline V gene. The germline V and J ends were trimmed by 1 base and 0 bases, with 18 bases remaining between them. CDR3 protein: CASSQVSVYEGVNTEAFF. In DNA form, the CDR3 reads TGCGCCAGCAGCCAAGTTTCTGTCTATGAGGGGGTGAACACTGAAGCTTTCTTT.

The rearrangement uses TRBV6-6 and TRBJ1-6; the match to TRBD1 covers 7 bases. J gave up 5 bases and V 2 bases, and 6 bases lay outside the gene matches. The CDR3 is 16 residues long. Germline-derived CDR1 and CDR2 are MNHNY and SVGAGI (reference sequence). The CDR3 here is CASSYITGTDNSPLHF. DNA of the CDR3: TGTGCCAGCAGTTACATAACCGGGACAGATAATTCACCCCTCCACTTT.

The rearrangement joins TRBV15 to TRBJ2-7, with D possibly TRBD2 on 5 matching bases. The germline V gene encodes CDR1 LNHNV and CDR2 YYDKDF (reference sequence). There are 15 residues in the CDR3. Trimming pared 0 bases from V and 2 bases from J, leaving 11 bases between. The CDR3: CATSRETGWAYEQYF. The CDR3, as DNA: TGTGCCACCAGCAGAGAGACGGGGTGGGCCTACGAGCAGTACTTC.

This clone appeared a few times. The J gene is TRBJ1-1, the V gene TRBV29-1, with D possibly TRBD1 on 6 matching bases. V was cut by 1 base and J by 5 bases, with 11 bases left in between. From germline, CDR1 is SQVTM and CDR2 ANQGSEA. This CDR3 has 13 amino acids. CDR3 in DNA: TGCAGCGTTGAAGTATGGGGGCGAACTGAAGCTTTCTTT. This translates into CSVEVWGRTEAFF.

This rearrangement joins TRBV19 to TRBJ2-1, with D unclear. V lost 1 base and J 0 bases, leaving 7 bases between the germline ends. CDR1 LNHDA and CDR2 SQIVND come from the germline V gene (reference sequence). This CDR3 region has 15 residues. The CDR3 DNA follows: TGTGCCAGTAGTATAGGACACAGCTCCTACAATGAGCAGTTCTTC. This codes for CASSIGHSSYNEQFF.

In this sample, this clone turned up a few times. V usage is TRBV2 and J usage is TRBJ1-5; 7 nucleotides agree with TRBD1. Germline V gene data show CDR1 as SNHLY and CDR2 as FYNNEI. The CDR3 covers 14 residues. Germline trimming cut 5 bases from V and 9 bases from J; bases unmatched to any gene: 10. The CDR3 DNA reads TGTGCCAGCAGTACGGGACAGCCCCTAAGGCCCCAGCATTTT. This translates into CASSTGQPLRPQHF.

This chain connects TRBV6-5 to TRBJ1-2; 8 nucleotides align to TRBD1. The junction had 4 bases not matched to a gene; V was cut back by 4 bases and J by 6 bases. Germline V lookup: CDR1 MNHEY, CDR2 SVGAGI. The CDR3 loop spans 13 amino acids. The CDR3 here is CASSFGQGDGYTF. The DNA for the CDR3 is TGTGCCAGCAGTTTCGGACAGGGCGATGGCTACACCTTC.

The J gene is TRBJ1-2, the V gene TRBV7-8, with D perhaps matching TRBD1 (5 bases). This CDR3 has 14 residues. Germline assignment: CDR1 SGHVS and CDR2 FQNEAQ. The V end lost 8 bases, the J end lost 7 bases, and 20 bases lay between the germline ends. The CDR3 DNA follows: TGTGCCAGCGGAAGGATCCAGGGAACGTCTGGCTACACCTTC. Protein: CASGRIQGTSGYTF.

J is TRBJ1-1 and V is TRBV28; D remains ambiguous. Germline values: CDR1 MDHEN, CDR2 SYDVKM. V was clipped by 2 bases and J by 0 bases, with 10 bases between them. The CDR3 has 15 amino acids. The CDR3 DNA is TGTGCCAGCAGTTTAACGATGGGGATGAACACTGAAGCTTTCTTT. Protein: CASSLTMGMNTEAFF.

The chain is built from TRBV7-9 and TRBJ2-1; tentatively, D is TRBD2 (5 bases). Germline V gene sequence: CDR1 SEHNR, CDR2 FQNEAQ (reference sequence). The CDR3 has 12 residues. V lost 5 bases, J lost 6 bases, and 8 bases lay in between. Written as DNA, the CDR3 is TGTGCCAGCAGCGAACGGGGCAATGAGCAGTTCTTC. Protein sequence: CASSERGNEQFF.

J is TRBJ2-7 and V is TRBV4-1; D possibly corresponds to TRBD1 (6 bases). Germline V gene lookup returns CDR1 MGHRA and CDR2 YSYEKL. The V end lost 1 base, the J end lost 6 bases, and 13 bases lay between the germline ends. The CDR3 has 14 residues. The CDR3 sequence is CASSQGAWGREQYF. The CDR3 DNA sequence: TGCGCCAGCAGCCAAGGGGCCTGGGGGCGCGAGCAGTACTTC.

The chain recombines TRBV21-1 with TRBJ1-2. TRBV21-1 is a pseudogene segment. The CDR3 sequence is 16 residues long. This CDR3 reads CASSKLPSGSNYGYTF. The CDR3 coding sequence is TGTGCCAGCAGCAAATTACCTTCGGGGTCTAACTATGGCTACACCTTC.

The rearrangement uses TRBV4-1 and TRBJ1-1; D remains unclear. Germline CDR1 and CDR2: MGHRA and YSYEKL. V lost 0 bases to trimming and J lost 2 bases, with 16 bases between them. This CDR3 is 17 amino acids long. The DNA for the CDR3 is TGCGCCAGCAGCCAAGATCTATCCCGGCGGGTAAACACTGAAGCTTTCTTT. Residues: CASSQDLSRRVNTEAFF.

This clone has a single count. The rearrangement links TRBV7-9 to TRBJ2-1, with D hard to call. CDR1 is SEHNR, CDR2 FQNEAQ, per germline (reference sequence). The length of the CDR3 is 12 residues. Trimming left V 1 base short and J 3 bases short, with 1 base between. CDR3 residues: CASSLVYNEQFF. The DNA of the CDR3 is TGTGCCAGCAGCTTAGTCTACAATGAGCAGTTCTTC.

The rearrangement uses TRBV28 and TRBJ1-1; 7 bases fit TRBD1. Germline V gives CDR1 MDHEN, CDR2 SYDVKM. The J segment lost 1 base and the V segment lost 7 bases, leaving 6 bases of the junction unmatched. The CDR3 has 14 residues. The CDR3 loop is CASTRQGGNTEAFF. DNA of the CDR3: TGTGCCAGCACCCGACAGGGAGGGAACACTGAAGCTTTCTTT.

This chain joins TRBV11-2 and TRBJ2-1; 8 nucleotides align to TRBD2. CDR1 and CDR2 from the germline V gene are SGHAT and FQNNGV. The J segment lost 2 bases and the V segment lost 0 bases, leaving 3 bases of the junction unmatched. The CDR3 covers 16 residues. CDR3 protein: CASSLDGGAAYNEQFF. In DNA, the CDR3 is TGTGCCAGCAGCTTAGACGGGGGGGCCGCCTACAATGAGCAGTTCTTC.

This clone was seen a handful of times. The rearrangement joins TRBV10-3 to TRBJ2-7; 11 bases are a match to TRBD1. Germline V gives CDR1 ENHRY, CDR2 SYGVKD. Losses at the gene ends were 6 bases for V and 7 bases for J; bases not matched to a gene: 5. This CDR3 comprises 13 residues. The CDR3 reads CAIRRDRGWEQYF. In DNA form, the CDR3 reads TGTGCCATCAGGCGGGACAGGGGGTGGGAGCAGTACTTC.

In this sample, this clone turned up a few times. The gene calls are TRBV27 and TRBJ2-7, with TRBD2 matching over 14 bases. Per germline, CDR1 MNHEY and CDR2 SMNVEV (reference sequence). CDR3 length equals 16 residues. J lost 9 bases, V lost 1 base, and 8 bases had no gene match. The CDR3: CASSLWTSGRSSVQYF. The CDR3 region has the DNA TGTGCCAGCAGTTTATGGACTAGCGGGAGGAGTAGCGTGCAGTACTTC.

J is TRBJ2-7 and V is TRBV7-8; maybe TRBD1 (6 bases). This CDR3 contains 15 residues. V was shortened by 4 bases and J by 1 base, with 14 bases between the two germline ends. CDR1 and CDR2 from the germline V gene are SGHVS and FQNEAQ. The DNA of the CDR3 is TGTGCCAGCAGCTCACCTACCGGACAGTCCTACGAGCAGTACTTC. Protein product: CASSSPTGQSYEQYF.

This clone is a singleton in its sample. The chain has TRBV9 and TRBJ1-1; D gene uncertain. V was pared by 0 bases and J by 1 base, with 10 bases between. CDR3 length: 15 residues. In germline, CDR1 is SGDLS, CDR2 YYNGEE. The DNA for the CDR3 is TGTGCCAGCAGCGTAGATTATAGGGCGAACACTGAAGCTTTCTTT. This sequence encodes CASSVDYRANTEAFF.